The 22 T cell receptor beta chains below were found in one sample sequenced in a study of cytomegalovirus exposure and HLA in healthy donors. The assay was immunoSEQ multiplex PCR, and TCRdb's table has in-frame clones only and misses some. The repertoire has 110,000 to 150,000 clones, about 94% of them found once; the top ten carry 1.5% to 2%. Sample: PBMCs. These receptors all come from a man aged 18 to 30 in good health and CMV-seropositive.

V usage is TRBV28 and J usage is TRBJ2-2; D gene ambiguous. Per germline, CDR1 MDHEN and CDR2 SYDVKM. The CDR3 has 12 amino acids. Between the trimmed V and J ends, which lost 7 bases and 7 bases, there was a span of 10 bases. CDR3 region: CASTISFGELFF. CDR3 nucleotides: TGTGCCAGCACCATTAGCTTCGGGGAGCTGTTTTTT.

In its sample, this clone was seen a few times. The CDR3 spells CASSEEWRQGLQPQHF. The CDR3, as DNA: TGTGCCAGCAGTGAAGAATGGAGACAGGGACTCCAGCCCCAGCATTTT. The V gene is TRBV6-1, the J gene TRBJ1-5; 7 bases are shared with TRBD1. CDR1 and CDR2 from the germline V gene are MNHNS and SASEGT. The CDR3 consists of 16 residues. V shed 1 base and J 7 bases; nucleotides not matched to a gene: 10.

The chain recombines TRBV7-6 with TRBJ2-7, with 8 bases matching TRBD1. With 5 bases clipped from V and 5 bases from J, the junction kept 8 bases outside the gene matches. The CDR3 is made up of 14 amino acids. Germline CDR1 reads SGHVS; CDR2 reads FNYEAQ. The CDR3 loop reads CASSLGQGSHEQYF. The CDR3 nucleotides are TGTGCCAGCAGCCTAGGACAGGGTTCCCACGAGCAGTACTTC.

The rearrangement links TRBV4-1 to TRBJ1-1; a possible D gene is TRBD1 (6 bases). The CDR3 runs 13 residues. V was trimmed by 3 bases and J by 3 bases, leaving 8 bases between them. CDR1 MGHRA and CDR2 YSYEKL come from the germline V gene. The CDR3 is CASSHQGYTEAFF. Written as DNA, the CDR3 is TGCGCCAGCAGCCACCAGGGGTACACTGAAGCTTTCTTT.

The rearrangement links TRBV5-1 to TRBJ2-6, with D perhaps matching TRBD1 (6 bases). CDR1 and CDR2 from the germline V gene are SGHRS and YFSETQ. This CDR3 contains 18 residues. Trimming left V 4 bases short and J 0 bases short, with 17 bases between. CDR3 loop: CASSTGQILYSGANVLTF. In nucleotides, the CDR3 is TGCGCCAGCAGCACCGGACAGATCCTCTACTCTGGGGCCAACGTCCTGACTTTC.

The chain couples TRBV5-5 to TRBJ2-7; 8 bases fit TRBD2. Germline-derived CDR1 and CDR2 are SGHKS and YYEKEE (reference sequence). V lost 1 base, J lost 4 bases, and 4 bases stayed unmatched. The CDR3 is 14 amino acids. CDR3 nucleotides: TGTGCCAGCAGCTTGTTAGCGGGATCTTACGAGCAGTACTTC. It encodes CASSLLAGSYEQYF.

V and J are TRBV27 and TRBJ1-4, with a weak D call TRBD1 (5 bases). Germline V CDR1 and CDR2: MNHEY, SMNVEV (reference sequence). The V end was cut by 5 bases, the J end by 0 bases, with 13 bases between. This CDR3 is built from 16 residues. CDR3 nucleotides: TGTGCCAGCAGTGCCACACAGGATGCAACTAATGAAAAACTGTTTTTT. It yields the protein CASSATQDATNEKLFF.

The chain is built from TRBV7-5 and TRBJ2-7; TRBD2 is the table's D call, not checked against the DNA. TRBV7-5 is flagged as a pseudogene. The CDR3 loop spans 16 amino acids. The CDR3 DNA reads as TGTGCCAGAAGCTTAGTGAATACGGAGGGGTCCTACGAGCAGTACTTC. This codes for CARSLVNTEGSYEQYF.

In nucleotides, the CDR3 is TGTGCCAGCAGTGAGTTCAGGGACTGGATAGGAAATGAAAAACTGTTTTTT. Amino acids: CASSEFRDWIGNEKLFF. The V gene is TRBV6-1, the J gene TRBJ1-4; a weak D match, TRBD1 (5 bases). Germline values: CDR1 MNHNS, CDR2 SASEGT. This CDR3 contains 17 residues. V lost 3 bases, J lost 5 bases, and 19 bases lay in between.

The CDR3 region has the DNA TGCGCCAGCAGCTCCGGGACTAGCGGGAGGTCAGATACGCAGTATTTT. Amino acid sequence: CASSSGTSGRSDTQYF. The J gene is TRBJ2-3, the V gene TRBV5-1, with 15 nucleotides matching TRBD2. Germline V lookup: CDR1 SGHRS, CDR2 YFSETQ. V was pared by 3 bases and J by 4 bases, with 3 bases of the junction left unmatched. This CDR3 has 16 residues.

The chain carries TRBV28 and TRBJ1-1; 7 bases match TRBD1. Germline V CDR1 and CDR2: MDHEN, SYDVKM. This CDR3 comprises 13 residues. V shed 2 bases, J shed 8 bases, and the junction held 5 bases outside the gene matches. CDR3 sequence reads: CASSLTGDREAFF. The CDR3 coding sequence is TGTGCCAGCAGTTTAACGGGGGACAGAGAAGCTTTCTTT.

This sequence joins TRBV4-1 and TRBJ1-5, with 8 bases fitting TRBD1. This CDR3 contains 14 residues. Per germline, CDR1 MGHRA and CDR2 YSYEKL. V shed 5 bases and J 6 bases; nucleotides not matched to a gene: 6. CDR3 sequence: CASSRTGKGQPQHF. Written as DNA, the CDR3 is TGCGCCAGCAGCAGGACAGGGAAGGGTCAGCCCCAGCATTTT.

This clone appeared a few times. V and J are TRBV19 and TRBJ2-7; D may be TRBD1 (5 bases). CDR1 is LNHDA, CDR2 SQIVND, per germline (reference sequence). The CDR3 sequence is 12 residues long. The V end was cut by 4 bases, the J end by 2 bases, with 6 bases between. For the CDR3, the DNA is TGTGCCAGTAGTAGGACACCCTACGAGCAGTACTTC. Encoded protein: CASSRTPYEQYF.

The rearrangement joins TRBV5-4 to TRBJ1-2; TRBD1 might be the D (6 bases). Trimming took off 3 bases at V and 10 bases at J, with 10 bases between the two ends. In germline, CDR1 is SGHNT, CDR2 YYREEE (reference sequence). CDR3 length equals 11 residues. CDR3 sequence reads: CASSSDSLYTF. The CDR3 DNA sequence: TGTGCCAGCAGCTCGGACAGCCTCTACACCTTC.

The DNA for the CDR3 is TGCAGCGTTGAATCCCGACAGGGTATCTCGTACGAGCAGTACTTC. Protein product: CSVESRQGISYEQYF. This rearrangement joins TRBV29-1 to TRBJ2-7, with TRBD1 identical over 7 bases. J gave up 4 bases and V 2 bases, and 11 bases lay outside the gene matches. The CDR3 runs 15 residues. Germline assignment: CDR1 SQVTM and CDR2 ANQGSEA.

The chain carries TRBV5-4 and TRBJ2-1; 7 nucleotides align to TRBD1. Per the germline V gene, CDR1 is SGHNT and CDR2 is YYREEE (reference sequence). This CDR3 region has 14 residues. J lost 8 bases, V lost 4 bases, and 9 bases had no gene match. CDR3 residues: CASSHRQGRDEQFF. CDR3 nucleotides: TGTGCCAGCAGCCACCGACAGGGTAGGGATGAGCAGTTCTTC.

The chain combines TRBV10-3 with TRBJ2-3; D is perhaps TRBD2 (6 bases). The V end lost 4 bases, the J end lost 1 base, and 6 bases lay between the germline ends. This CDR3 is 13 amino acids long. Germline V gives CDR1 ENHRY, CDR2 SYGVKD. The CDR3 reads CAISGGGTDTQYF. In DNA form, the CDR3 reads TGTGCCATCAGTGGGGGGGGCACAGATACGCAGTATTTT.

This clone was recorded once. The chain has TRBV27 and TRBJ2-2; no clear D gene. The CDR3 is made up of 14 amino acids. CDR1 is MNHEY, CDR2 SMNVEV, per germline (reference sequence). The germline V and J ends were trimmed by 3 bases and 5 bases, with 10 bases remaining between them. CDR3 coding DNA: TGTGCCAGCAGTTTCGTTCCTAAAACCGGGGAGCTGTTTTTT. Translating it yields CASSFVPKTGELFF.

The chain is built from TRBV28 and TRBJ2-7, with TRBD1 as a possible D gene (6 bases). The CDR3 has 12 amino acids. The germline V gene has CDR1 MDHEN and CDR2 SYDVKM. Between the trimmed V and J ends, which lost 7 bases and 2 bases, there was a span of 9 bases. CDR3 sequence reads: CASKQGPYEQYF. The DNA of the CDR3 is TGTGCCAGCAAACAGGGTCCCTACGAGCAGTACTTC.

The CDR3 is CASSEGAGLGETQYF. The CDR3 DNA sequence: TGTGCCAGCAGTGAGGGGGCAGGGCTGGGGGAGACCCAGTACTTC. V is TRBV2 and J is TRBJ2-5; weak D call: TRBD1 (6 bases). Germline V gene lookup returns CDR1 SNHLY and CDR2 FYNNEI. V lost 3 bases, J lost 5 bases, and 16 bases lay in between. The length of the CDR3 is 15 residues.

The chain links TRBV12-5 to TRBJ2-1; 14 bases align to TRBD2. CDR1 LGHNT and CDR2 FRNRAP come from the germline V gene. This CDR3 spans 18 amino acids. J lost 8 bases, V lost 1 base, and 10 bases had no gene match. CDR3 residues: CASGLDRGGLAGVYEQFF. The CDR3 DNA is TGTGCTAGTGGTTTGGACAGGGGGGGACTAGCGGGAGTCTATGAGCAGTTCTTC.

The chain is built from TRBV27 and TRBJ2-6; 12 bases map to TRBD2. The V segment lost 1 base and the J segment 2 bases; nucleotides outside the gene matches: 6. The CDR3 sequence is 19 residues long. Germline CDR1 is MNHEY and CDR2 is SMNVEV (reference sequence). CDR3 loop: CASSLLTSGSSAGANVLTF. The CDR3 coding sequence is TGTGCCAGCAGTTTATTGACTAGCGGGAGTAGTGCTGGGGCCAACGTCCTGACTTTC.